Below, 11 T cell receptor beta chains from the same sample are listed, as sequenced in a study of CXCR3-negative and CXCR3-positive naive CD8 T cells. Each TRB cDNA library was prepared by 5' RACE (with UMI labels). TCRdb derives one entry per CDR3 protein from the 5' RACE reads, leaving out DNA. The sample has 55,000 to 65,000 distinct CDR3 sequences; the top ten hold about 4.5%. Specimen: naive CXCR3- CD8+ T cells from blood. Subset indicated: CD45RO-CCR7+CD27+CD95- naive CD8+ T cells lacking CXCR3 (TNR3-). Receptors were obtained from a human donor in good health. Some clones in this sample may be carry-over from other donors' samples.

The rearrangement links TRBV19 to TRBJ2-1; TCRdb calls TRBD1, which cannot be checked without DNA. The germline gives CDR1 LNHDA, CDR2 SQIVND (reference sequence). The CDR3 has 16 amino acids. The CDR3 loop is CASSIEGGTGFHEQFF.

V usage is TRBV5-1 and J usage is TRBJ2-7; TCRdb returns TRBD1, unconfirmable since there is no DNA. CDR1 and CDR2 (germline): SGHRS, YFSETQ. The CDR3 is 13 amino acids. CDR3 in amino acids: CASSLDGGLEQYF.

The gene calls are TRBV3-1 and TRBJ1-2; without DNA, the TCRdb call of TRBD1 cannot be checked. The CDR3 length is 14 residues. Germline-derived CDR1 and CDR2 are LGHDT and YNNKEL (reference sequence). CDR3 sequence reads: CASSQGYDRYGYTF. Using reference TRBV3-1 and TRBJ1-2 for the parts outside the CDR3, the full variable domain is DTAVSQTPKYLVTQMGNDKSIKCEQNLGHDTMYWYKQDSKKFLKIMFSYNNKELIINETVPNRFSPKSPDKAHLNLHINSLELGDSAVYFCASSQGYDRYGYTFGSGTRLTVV.

This rearrangement joins TRBV6-2 or TRBV6-3 to TRBJ1-1; without DNA, the TCRdb call of TRBD1 cannot be checked. Germline-derived CDR1 and CDR2 are MNHEY and SVGEGT. The CDR3 totals 13 residues. CDR3 loop: CASRTGGYTEAFF.

The chain recombines TRBV4-3 with TRBJ2-2; TCRdb names TRBD1, which stays unverified in the absence of DNA. This CDR3 comprises 17 residues. The germline V gene has CDR1 LGHNA and CDR2 YSLEER. The CDR3 sequence: CASSPGQIIKRTGELFF.

J is TRBJ1-2 and V is TRBV27. The length of the CDR3 is 13 residues. CDR1 and CDR2 from the germline V gene are MNHEY and SMNVEV (reference sequence). This chain's CDR3 is CASSLSAVAGYTF.

The V gene is TRBV6-4, the J gene TRBJ2-6. The CDR3 has 14 amino acids. Germline V gene data show CDR1 as MRHNA and CDR2 as SNTAGT. CDR3 amino acids: CASSEDGGANVLTF.

V gene TRBV4-2 combines with J gene TRBJ2-1; TCRdb's D call of TRBD1 is untestable without DNA. CDR1 is LGHNA and CDR2 is YNFKEQ in the germline V gene. This CDR3 is 15 amino acids long. CDR3 in amino acids: CASSLDRGTYNEQLF.

The chain couples TRBV12-3 or TRBV12-4 to TRBJ2-5; the D call of TRBD2 rests on TCRdb alone, since no DNA is present to check it. The CDR3 consists of 16 residues. The CDR3 loop is CASSYPGGLARETQYF.

The V gene is TRBV29-1, the J gene TRBJ2-1; TCRdb names TRBD2, which stays unverified in the absence of DNA. The CDR3 runs 17 residues. Germline CDR1 is SQVTM and CDR2 is ANQGSEA. The CDR3: CSVEETSGGHSYNEQFF.

The chain is built from TRBV7-9 and TRBJ2-1; lacking DNA, the TRBD2 call made by TCRdb goes unchecked. The germline CDR1 and CDR2 sequences are SEHNR and FQNEAQ (reference sequence). The CDR3 loop spans 14 amino acids. This chain's CDR3 is CASSLGLAPREQFF.